This T cell receptor beta chain stems from a study of blood T cell repertoires in COVID-19. Sequencing was performed with immunoSEQ multiplex PCR; in TCRdb, only in-frame clones are kept and a portion is missing. The sample has roughly 120,000 clones, around 74% seen once. This clone was counted only a few times. The CDR3 spans 11 residues. V lost 6 bases, J lost 11 bases, and 13 bases lay in between. The V gene's germline CDR1 is MNHEY and CDR2 SVGAGI. The chain combines TRBV6-5 with TRBJ1-1, with a weak D call TRBD1 (6 bases). The clonotype was recovered from an elderly man with COVID-19, enrolled during active disease. Sequences were obtained from peripheral blood. The chain's CDR3 is CASRSRGLAFF. CDR3 coding DNA: TGTGCCAGCAGAAGTAGGGGGTTGGCTTTCTTT.